Sequencing of this T cell receptor (beta chain) was carried out in a study of early T cells in non-severe SARS-CoV-2 infection. As for the study in general: Sequenced material consisted of bulk RNA (from unsorted whole blood), and chains were unpaired. Whole-study results and caveats: The study's VDJdb matching favored anti-spike CD8 responses and missed private and CD4 specificities.

The CDR3 contains 17 residues. Germline V gives CDR1 LGHNA, CDR2 YNFKEQ. In the library, individual cDNA molecules carried attached unique molecular identifiers. MiXCR, run by TCRdb on the 5' RACE reads, gives a single entry per CDR3 protein. The sample includes roughly 80,000 distinct CDR3 sequences, roughly an eighth of them seen just once. In this sample, this clonotype turned up a few times. Its antigen is as yet unknown. The junction differs from germline at one of its ends, possibly a read error. The origin of this receptor is an adult who was a healthcare worker with PCR-confirmed SARS-CoV-2 infection or an uninfected control (not recorded which). The sequencing input was whole blood. This chain connects TRBV4-2 to TRBJ1-3, with D unresolved. The CDR3 protein is CASSQGYRSSSENTIYF. CDR3 DNA: TGTGCCAGCAGCCAAGGGTACCGATCGAGCTCTGAAAACACCATATATTTT.